The 16 T cell receptor beta chains in this list originate from one sample, sequenced in a study of T cell changes during pregnancy in multiple sclerosis. Produced via immunoSEQ multiplex PCR; TCRdb's table is partial and in-frame only. This sample has 25,000 to 30,000 clones, with under 90% found just once. The sample consisted of CD4+ T cells from peripheral blood mononuclear cells, taken in the first trimester of pregnancy. The receptors stem from a female donor in good health, enrolled as a control in a pregnancy study.

J is TRBJ2-7 and V is TRBV6-6; TRBD1 agrees at 7 bases. The CDR3 consists of 13 residues. J gave up 7 bases and V 6 bases, and 9 bases lay outside the gene matches. Germline CDR1 reads MNHNY; CDR2 reads SVGAGI (reference sequence). For the CDR3, the DNA is TGTGCCAGCAGCCTCGACAGGGAAGGAGAGCAGTACTTC. Amino acid sequence: CASSLDREGEQYF.

The chain is built from TRBV27 and TRBJ2-6; D may be TRBD1 (7 bases). The V and J ends lost 9 bases and 8 bases respectively, with 35 bases between them. The CDR3 extends over 20 amino acids. Germline V gene sequence: CDR1 MNHEY, CDR2 SMNVEV (reference sequence). DNA of the CDR3: TGTGCCAGTGGCTCAGGGGGGCCCATCTACTCTGGAATGGTGTCCAACGTCCTGACTTTC. Translation: CASGSGGPIYSGMVSNVLTF.

This clone came up a few times. This chain joins TRBV30 and TRBJ1-1, with TRBD1 matching over 8 bases. Trimming at V came to 3 bases and at J to 4 bases, leaving 4 bases not matched to a gene. Germline-derived CDR1 and CDR2 are GTSNPN and SVGIG (reference sequence). This CDR3 has 13 amino acids. The CDR3 here is CAWSRGQGTEAFF. CDR3 sequence (DNA): TGTGCCTGGAGCAGGGGGCAGGGCACTGAAGCTTTCTTT. Filled out from reference TRBV30 and TRBJ1-1, the complete variable domain reads SQTIHQWPATLVQPVGSPLSLECTVEGTSNPNLYWYRQAAGRGLQLLFYSVGIGQISSEVPQNLSASRPQDRQFILSSKKLLLSDSGFYLCAWSRGQGTEAFFGQGTRLTVV.

The gene calls are TRBV2 and TRBJ2-7, with 11 bases fitting TRBD1. J was trimmed by 6 bases and V by 4 bases; bases with no gene match: 5. Germline values: CDR1 SNHLY, CDR2 FYNNEI. The CDR3 has 14 residues. The CDR3 spells CASSGGTGGREQYF. Written as DNA, the CDR3 is TGTGCCAGCAGTGGGGGGACAGGGGGACGCGAGCAGTACTTC. Complete variable domain (other parts from reference TRBV2 and TRBJ2-7): EPEVTQTPSHQVTQMGQEVILRCVPISNHLYFYWYRQILGQKVEFLVSFYNNEISEKSEIFDDQFSVERPDGSNFTLKIRSTKLEDSAMYFCASSGGTGGREQYFGPGTRLTVT.

The chain couples TRBV13 to TRBJ2-5; D is ambiguous. The germline V gene has CDR1 PRHDT and CDR2 FYEKMQ (reference sequence). The CDR3 contains 14 residues. V gave up 3 bases and J gave up 0 bases, with 8 bases separating them. The CDR3 loop reads CASSFIRDQETQYF. In DNA form, the CDR3 reads TGTGCCAGCAGCTTTATCCGGGACCAAGAGACCCAGTACTTC.

V usage is TRBV30 and J usage is TRBJ1-1; 7 bases align to TRBD1. This CDR3 has 15 residues. Germline V gene sequence: CDR1 GTSNPN, CDR2 SVGIG (reference sequence). V dropped 2 bases and J dropped 2; count of bases not matched to a gene: 8. The CDR3 loop is CAWSPGDRKNTEAFF. The CDR3 DNA follows: TGTGCCTGGAGTCCCGGGGACAGAAAAAACACTGAAGCTTTCTTT.

The V call is TRBV6-6, the J call TRBJ1-2, with D possibly TRBD1 on 5 matching bases. Trimming shortened V by 3 bases and J by 0 bases, and 14 bases separated the two germline ends. The CDR3 has 16 amino acids. Germline CDR1 is MNHNY and CDR2 is SVGAGI (reference sequence). As DNA, the CDR3 is TGTGCCAGCAGTTATGGGCAGGGAGGGGCTAACTATGGCTACACCTTC. Its protein product is CASSYGQGGANYGYTF.

This clone has a single count. The chain employs TRBV30 and TRBJ1-2; D gene ambiguous. The CDR3 sequence is 17 residues long. Trimming took 2 bases from V and 1 from J, leaving 20 bases between them. In germline, CDR1 is GTSNPN, CDR2 SVGIG (reference sequence). The CDR3 loop is CAWSLTLAGGGNYGYTF. DNA for the CDR3: TGTGCCTGGAGTCTAACGCTAGCAGGAGGTGGTAACTATGGCTACACCTTC. Full variable domain (missing parts from reference TRBV30 and TRBJ1-2): SQTIHQWPATLVQPVGSPLSLECTVEGTSNPNLYWYRQAAGRGLQLLFYSVGIGQISSEVPQNLSASRPQDRQFILSSKKLLLSDSGFYLCAWSLTLAGGGNYGYTFGSGTRLTVV.

The chain joins TRBV6-1 to TRBJ2-7; tentative D call: TRBD2 (5 bases). V was cut by 3 bases and J by 0 bases, with 12 bases left in between. The CDR3 has 15 residues. Germline V gene lookup returns CDR1 MNHNS and CDR2 SASEGT. This chain's CDR3 is CASSELRGISYEQYF. The CDR3 DNA follows: TGTGCCAGCAGTGAGTTGAGAGGGATCTCCTACGAGCAGTACTTC.

The chain joins TRBV28 to TRBJ1-4; 7 bases are a match to TRBD1. Trimming at V came to 4 bases and at J to 7 bases, leaving 6 bases not matched to a gene. This CDR3 comprises 14 residues. Per germline, CDR1 MDHEN and CDR2 SYDVKM. The CDR3 sequence: CASSSPTGTEKLFF. CDR3 DNA: TGTGCCAGCAGTTCACCGACAGGGACTGAAAAACTGTTTTTT.

The V and J genes are TRBV18 and TRBJ2-7; no firm D call. V was shortened by 3 bases and J by 0 bases, with 21 bases between the two germline ends. CDR1 and CDR2 (germline): KGHSH, LQKENI. CDR3 size: 18 residues. In nucleotides, the CDR3 is TGTGCCAGCTCACCTAGGAGTACGGGTGGTTTCTTCTCCTACGAGCAGTACTTC. Translating gives CASSPRSTGGFFSYEQYF.

The chain combines TRBV7-8 with TRBJ1-2, with 7 positions matching TRBD1. Losses at the gene ends were 3 bases for V and 8 bases for J; bases not matched to a gene: 24. Germline V CDR1 and CDR2: SGHVS, FQNEAQ. The CDR3 has 19 amino acids. CDR3 sequence: CASSFVGDLWDRDVGGYTF. The DNA for the CDR3 is TGTGCCAGCAGCTTTGTTGGGGACCTGTGGGACAGAGATGTAGGCGGCTACACCTTC.

V usage is TRBV9 and J usage is TRBJ2-1; 9 positions match TRBD2. The CDR3 length is 14 residues. CDR1 is SGDLS and CDR2 is YYNGEE in the germline V gene. The V and J ends lost 2 bases and 9 bases, in that order; junction bases with no gene match: 6. CDR3 amino acids: CASSVGRGGREQFF. The CDR3 nucleotides read TGTGCCAGCAGCGTCGGGCGGGGGGGTCGTGAGCAGTTCTTC. Full variable domain (remainder filled in from reference TRBV9 and TRBJ2-1): DSGVTQTPKHLITATGQRVTLRCSPRSGDLSVYWYQQSLDQGLQFLIQYYNGEERAKGNILERFSAQQFPDLHSELNLSSLELGDSALYFCASSVGRGGREQFFGPGTRLTVL.

The rearrangement joins TRBV28 to TRBJ1-5, with D perhaps TRBD1 (5 bases). This CDR3 spans 12 amino acids. CDR1 and CDR2 from the germline V gene are MDHEN and SYDVKM. V was shortened by 8 bases and J by 4 bases, with 9 bases between the two germline ends. The CDR3 bases are TGTGCCAGCCTTGGGGGGAATCAGCCCCAGCATTTT. Its protein product is CASLGGNQPQHF.

The chain couples TRBV4-1 to TRBJ2-1; TRBD2 aligns across 8 bases. The germline CDR1 and CDR2 sequences are MGHRA and YSYEKL. The ends lost 0 bases at V and 8 bases at J; junction bases unmatched: 15. The CDR3 runs to 18 residues. The CDR3 nucleotides read TGCGCCAGCAGCCAAGAGGGGGGGACTAGGAGGACTGTGGATGAGCAGTTCTTC. Translated: CASSQEGGTRRTVDEQFF.

This chain connects TRBV29-1 to TRBJ2-3, with 12 bases aligning to TRBD2. V was clipped by 4 bases and J by 7 bases; unmatched bases: 6. Germline V CDR1 and CDR2: SQVTM, ANQGSEA. The CDR3 totals 14 residues. CDR3 in DNA: TGCAGCGTTGTGTTGACTAGCGGGGGAAATACGCAGTATTTT. Protein product: CSVVLTSGGNTQYF.